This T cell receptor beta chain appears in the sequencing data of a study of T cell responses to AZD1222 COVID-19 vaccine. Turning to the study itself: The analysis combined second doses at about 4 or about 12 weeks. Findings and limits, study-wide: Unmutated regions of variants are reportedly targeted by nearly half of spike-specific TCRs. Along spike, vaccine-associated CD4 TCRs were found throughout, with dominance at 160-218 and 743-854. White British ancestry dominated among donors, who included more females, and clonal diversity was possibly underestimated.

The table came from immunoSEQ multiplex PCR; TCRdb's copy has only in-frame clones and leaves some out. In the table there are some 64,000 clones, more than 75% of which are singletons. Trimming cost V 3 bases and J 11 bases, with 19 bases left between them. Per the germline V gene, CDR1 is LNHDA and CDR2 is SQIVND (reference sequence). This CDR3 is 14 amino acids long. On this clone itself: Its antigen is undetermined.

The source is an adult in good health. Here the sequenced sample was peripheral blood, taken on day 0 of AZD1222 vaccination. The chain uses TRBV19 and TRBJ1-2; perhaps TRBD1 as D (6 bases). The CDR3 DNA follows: TGTGCCAGTAGTATTGTGACGCTACAGGGTCGGTACACCTTC. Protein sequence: CASSIVTLQGRYTF.